The 27 T cell receptor beta chains below were found in one sample sequenced in a study of cytomegalovirus exposure and HLA in healthy donors. The method was immunoSEQ multiplex PCR; TCRdb's version includes in-frame clones alone and lacks a portion of them. The sample shows about 71,000 clones, 94% of them seen only once. What was sequenced was PBMCs. These receptors came from a young woman in good health and CMV-seronegative.

This clone was found once. The chain uses TRBV15 and TRBJ2-3, with D possibly TRBD2 on 6 matching bases. CDR1 and CDR2 (germline): LNHNV, YYDKDF (reference sequence). The CDR3 extends over 15 amino acids. V was pared by 1 base and J by 6 bases, with 14 bases between. The CDR3 bases are TGTGCCACCAGCAGAGGGACCAACCGGGAGGATACGCAGTATTTT. Encoded protein: CATSRGTNREDTQYF.

The V call is TRBV2, the J call TRBJ2-7, with TRBD2 matching 8 bases. The CDR3 is made up of 13 amino acids. Unmatched junction bases numbered 2, after V lost 3 bases and J lost 4 bases. Looked up from germline, CDR1 is SNHLY and CDR2 is FYNNEI. CDR3 amino acids: CASSEGLGYEQYF. CDR3 nucleotides: TGTGCCAGCAGTGAGGGACTAGGTTACGAGCAGTACTTC.

This chain links TRBV18 with TRBJ1-5, with D unresolved. CDR3 size: 14 residues. Per the germline V gene, CDR1 is KGHSH and CDR2 is LQKENI. V shed 2 bases and J shed 7 bases, with 12 bases lying between them. CDR3 in DNA: TGTGCCAGCTCACCAGGGTCAGGCATACAGCCCCAGCATTTT. Amino acids: CASSPGSGIQPQHF.

V gene TRBV7-8 combines with J gene TRBJ2-3; TRBD2 matches 8 bases. The CDR3 is made up of 15 amino acids. The germline V gene has CDR1 SGHVS and CDR2 FQNEAQ. Trimming cost V 5 bases and J 0 bases; bases outside gene matches: 4. In DNA, the CDR3 is TGTGCCAGCAGCCCCACTAGCGGAAGCACAGATACGCAGTATTTT. Its translation is CASSPTSGSTDTQYF.

This sequence joins TRBV7-9 and TRBJ2-5, with 8 bases identical to TRBD1. Losses at the gene ends were 5 bases for V and 8 bases for J; bases not matched to a gene: 10. CDR1 is SEHNR, CDR2 FQNEAQ, per germline (reference sequence). The CDR3 consists of 14 residues. The chain's CDR3 is CASSPDRESGTQYF. The CDR3 DNA reads as TGTGCCAGCAGCCCGGACAGGGAATCAGGTACCCAGTACTTC.

The V call is TRBV6-5, the J call TRBJ1-1; TRBD1 is a possible D gene (6 bases). The V gene lost 6 bases and the J gene lost 5 bases, with 16 bases spanning the gap. Germline V gives CDR1 MNHEY, CDR2 SVGAGI. The CDR3 is 14 residues long. In DNA, the CDR3 is TGTGCCAGCAGCCAGGGGAATTTGTTTACTGAAGCTTTCTTT. Translating it yields CASSQGNLFTEAFF.

Written as DNA, the CDR3 is TGTGCCAGCAGCTTAGATCGTGTGGATACGCAGTATTTT. Translation gives CASSLDRVDTQYF. The chain uses TRBV11-2 and TRBJ2-3, with D unresolved. Germline CDR1 reads SGHAT; CDR2 reads FQNNGV. V was shortened by 0 bases and J by 6 bases, with 7 bases between the two germline ends. This CDR3 has 13 amino acids.

The chain carries TRBV27 and TRBJ1-2, with D perhaps TRBD1 (6 bases). CDR1 is MNHEY, CDR2 SMNVEV, per germline (reference sequence). V lost 4 bases and J 4 bases, leaving 10 bases between the germline ends. The CDR3 spans 13 residues. CDR3 sequence: CASSSDRSYGYTF. CDR3 bases: TGTGCCAGCAGTTCAGACAGGTCCTATGGCTACACCTTC.

The gene calls are TRBV10-3 and TRBJ2-2; the D gene is possibly TRBD2 (6 bases). The V end was cut by 4 bases, the J end by 1 base, with 16 bases between. This CDR3 region has 17 residues. Germline V gene sequence: CDR1 ENHRY, CDR2 SYGVKD. CDR3 protein: CAISVQEGRENTGELFF. DNA of the CDR3: TGTGCCATCAGTGTACAGGAGGGGCGGGAGAACACCGGGGAGCTGTTTTTT.

A single count supports this clone. Other DNA sequences in the same sample also yield this CDR3. This chain joins TRBV7-9 and TRBJ2-7; 9 nucleotides agree with TRBD1. V lost 7 bases, J lost 5 bases, and 6 bases stayed unmatched. Germline loops: CDR1 SEHNR, CDR2 FQNEAQ (reference sequence). This CDR3 is 13 amino acids long. In nucleotides, the CDR3 is TGTGCCAGCACATGGACAGGGGAGCACGAGCAGTACTTC. Residues: CASTWTGEHEQYF.

This clone was counted only a few times. The gene calls are TRBV19 and TRBJ1-3; D may be TRBD1 (6 bases). The V gene's germline CDR1 is LNHDA and CDR2 SQIVND (reference sequence). CDR3 length equals 13 residues. The germline V and J ends were trimmed by 9 bases and 7 bases, with 16 bases remaining between them. The CDR3 loop is CASGDYRVNTIYF. CDR3 in DNA: TGTGCCAGCGGGGACTACAGGGTTAACACCATATATTTT.

The count of this clone is one. This chain uses TRBV7-9 with TRBJ2-1, with 12 bases aligning to TRBD1. CDR3 length: 14 amino acids. The J segment lost 9 bases and the V segment lost 4 bases, leaving 4 bases of the junction unmatched. Germline assignment: CDR1 SEHNR and CDR2 FQNEAQ (reference sequence). CDR3 residues: CASSWGQGAGEQFF. CDR3 sequence (DNA): TGTGCCAGCAGCTGGGGACAGGGGGCCGGTGAGCAGTTCTTC.

The V gene is TRBV5-5, the J gene TRBJ2-7; 7 bases match TRBD2. Losses at the gene ends were 4 bases for V and 2 bases for J; bases not matched to a gene: 6. CDR1 and CDR2 from the germline V gene are SGHKS and YYEKEE (reference sequence). CDR3 length: 14 residues. CDR3 region: CASSPWEGTYEQYF. CDR3 coding DNA: TGTGCCAGCAGCCCCTGGGAGGGGACCTACGAGCAGTACTTC.

The J gene is TRBJ2-1, the V gene TRBV12-5, with D unclear. CDR3 length: 10 amino acids. Germline loops: CDR1 LGHNT, CDR2 FRNRAP. The V gene lost 8 bases and the J gene lost 10 bases, with 9 bases spanning the gap. The CDR3 region is CASSGLEQFF. The CDR3 DNA is TGTGCTAGTTCCGGTTTGGAGCAGTTCTTC.

V gene TRBV11-2 combines with J gene TRBJ2-2; 11 nucleotides align to TRBD2. The ends lost 5 bases at V and 5 bases at J; junction bases unmatched: 7. Germline lookup yields CDR1 SGHAT and CDR2 FQNNGV. This CDR3 has 16 amino acids. CDR3 loop: CASSPRLAGTTGELFF. CDR3 bases: TGTGCCAGCAGCCCCCGACTAGCGGGGACGACCGGGGAGCTGTTTTTT.

V gene TRBV2 combines with J gene TRBJ1-5; 8 positions match TRBD1. Trimming at V came to 8 bases and at J to 0 bases, leaving 3 bases not matched to a gene. From germline, CDR1 is SNHLY and CDR2 FYNNEI. The CDR3 covers 14 residues. CDR3 sequence: CASRDRYSNQPQHF. The CDR3 coding sequence is TGTGCCAGCCGGGACAGGTATAGCAATCAGCCCCAGCATTTT.

The rearrangement joins TRBV5-6 to TRBJ1-1; 7 bases are shared with TRBD1. Germline CDR1 and CDR2: SGHDT and YYEEEE. CDR3 length equals 14 residues. V was pared by 5 bases and J by 0 bases, with 4 bases of the junction left unmatched. CDR3 amino acids: CASSRTGLNTEAFF. CDR3 DNA sequence: TGTGCCAGCAGTCGGACAGGACTGAACACTGAAGCTTTCTTT.

This chain connects TRBV5-5 to TRBJ2-7, with D possibly TRBD2 on 5 matching bases. With 0 bases removed from V and 4 bases from J, the gap between germline ends came to 17 bases. CDR1 and CDR2 from the germline V gene are SGHKS and YYEKEE (reference sequence). The CDR3 is 16 residues long. CDR3 bases: TGTGCCAGCAGCTTGGTATATCCTCCACGGGAATACGAGCAGTACTTC. This sequence encodes CASSLVYPPREYEQYF.

The DNA for the CDR3 is TGCGCCAGCAGTGAGCGGGGTCAGTTAGGCGAGCAGTACTTC. It translates to CASSERGQLGEQYF. V gene TRBV10-2 combines with J gene TRBJ2-7; D might be TRBD2 (5 bases). Trimming took 2 bases from V and 6 from J, leaving 14 bases between them. This CDR3 spans 14 amino acids. From germline, CDR1 is WSHSY and CDR2 SAAADI.

The rearrangement links TRBV27 to TRBJ2-3; TRBD1 matches 10 bases. The junction had 4 bases not matched to a gene; V was cut back by 6 bases and J by 1 base. CDR1 is MNHEY and CDR2 is SMNVEV in the germline V gene (reference sequence). The CDR3 consists of 15 residues. CDR3 protein: CASSFGTGGTDTQYF. The DNA of the CDR3 is TGTGCCAGCAGCTTCGGGACAGGGGGCACAGATACGCAGTATTTT.

This clone has just a few counts. This rearrangement joins TRBV7-2 to TRBJ2-5; 8 bases match TRBD1. Germline CDR1 is SGHTA and CDR2 is FQGNSA. V shed 3 bases, J shed 5 bases, and the junction held 8 bases outside the gene matches. There are 15 residues in the CDR3. CDR3 in DNA: TGTGCCAGCAGCTTCTCCGGACAGGGATACGAGACCCAGTACTTC. Translated: CASSFSGQGYETQYF.

This clone was detected once. The chain recombines TRBV19 with TRBJ1-5; 11 positions match TRBD1. Germline lookup yields CDR1 LNHDA and CDR2 SQIVND (reference sequence). The CDR3 is 15 amino acids. V was pared by 3 bases and J by 7 bases, with 5 bases of the junction left unmatched. The CDR3 bases are TGTGCCAGTAGTATGGACAGGGGGCAGGGACAGCCCCAGCATTTT. This translates into CASSMDRGQGQPQHF.

This clone was seen a single time. The V gene is TRBV10-3, the J gene TRBJ2-5; TRBD1 aligns across 7 bases. Germline lookup yields CDR1 ENHRY and CDR2 SYGVKD. The length of the CDR3 is 18 residues. The ends lost 6 bases at V and 2 bases at J; junction bases unmatched: 18. CDR3 in amino acids: CAISAVAERPGQQETQYF. CDR3 DNA: TGTGCCATCAGCGCAGTTGCCGAAAGACCGGGACAGCAAGAGACCCAGTACTTC.

In nucleotides, the CDR3 is TGTGCCAGCAGCTTAGGTGGTGGGAGGGCCTACGAGCAGTACTTC. Translated: CASSLGGGRAYEQYF. V usage is TRBV7-8 and J usage is TRBJ2-7; 7 bases are shared with TRBD2. V shed 1 base, J shed 2 bases, and the junction held 5 bases outside the gene matches. Germline CDR1 is SGHVS and CDR2 is FQNEAQ. The CDR3 covers 15 residues.

This chain joins TRBV10-3 and TRBJ2-2; D possibly corresponds to TRBD1 (6 bases). This CDR3 comprises 16 residues. The V end was cut by 0 bases, the J end by 7 bases, with 15 bases between. Germline CDR1 reads ENHRY; CDR2 reads SYGVKD. The CDR3 loop is CAISESTDSTIGELFF. Here the CDR3 DNA reads TGTGCCATCAGTGAGTCGACGGACAGTACTATCGGGGAGCTGTTTTTT.

J is TRBJ2-3 and V is TRBV6-1; 11 bases are shared with TRBD2. Germline V gene data show CDR1 as MNHNS and CDR2 as SASEGT. The V and J ends lost 7 bases and 2 bases, in that order; junction bases with no gene match: 5. The CDR3 is 15 residues long. The CDR3 DNA follows: TGTGCCAGCACTCTACTAGCGGGAGACACAGATACGCAGTATTTT. It is translated as CASTLLAGDTDTQYF.

The chain couples TRBV6-4 to TRBJ1-2; a weak D match, TRBD1 (5 bases). Per the germline V gene, CDR1 is MRHNA and CDR2 is SNTAGT. The CDR3 is 14 residues long. Trimming took off 3 bases at V and 5 bases at J, with 13 bases between the two ends. In DNA, the CDR3 is TGTGCCAGCAGTGAATCGGAAGGGGCGTATGGCTACACCTTC. Translating it yields CASSESEGAYGYTF.